The 8 T cell receptor beta chains below all came from one sample that was sequenced in a study of T cells in tumors after PD-1 blockade. Profiling relied on immunoSEQ multiplex PCR, and the TCRdb table lists in-frame clones only, not all of them. The sample shows 3,500 to 4,500 clones, about two thirds of them seen only once. The specimen was tumor tissue, collected before anti-PD-1 treatment. These receptor sequences come from a human donor with basal cell carcinoma.

The genes are TRBV7-3 and TRBJ1-2; weak D call: TRBD1 (5 bases). The CDR3 has 15 residues. V was pared by 1 base and J by 8 bases, with 17 bases between. The V gene's germline CDR1 is SGHTA and CDR2 FQGTGA. The CDR3 bases are TGTGCCAGCAGCTTAAATGCGCTCGGGGGTGAAGGCTACACCTTC. Translated, it gives CASSLNALGGEGYTF.

The J gene is TRBJ2-5, the V gene TRBV20-1, with unresolved D. This CDR3 is 11 amino acids long. Per germline, CDR1 DFQATT and CDR2 SNEGSKA (reference sequence). Trimming pared 1 base from V and 5 bases from J, leaving 5 bases between. CDR3 residues: CSARGEETQYF. The CDR3 bases are TGCAGTGCTAGAGGAGAGGAGACCCAGTACTTC.

This clone turned up a few times. The chain joins TRBV28 to TRBJ2-7; no definite D call. CDR3 length: 12 amino acids. Looked up from germline, CDR1 is MDHEN and CDR2 is SYDVKM. Deletions cut 2 bases from V and 3 bases from J, with 5 bases between. CDR3 DNA: TGTGCCAGCAGTTTAGGGGACTACGAGCAGTACTTC. Amino acid sequence: CASSLGDYEQYF.

This clone came up a few times. The chain carries TRBV15 and TRBJ2-2, with TRBD1 as a possible D gene (6 bases). The CDR3 covers 18 residues. The germline V and J ends were trimmed by 0 bases and 1 base, with 15 bases remaining between them. Germline V gene sequence: CDR1 LNHNV, CDR2 YYDKDF (reference sequence). CDR3 coding DNA: TGTGCCACCAGCAGAGATAGCAGGGGCAGGGTGAACACCGGGGAGCTGTTTTTT. This gives the protein CATSRDSRGRVNTGELFF.

The chain employs TRBV5-1 and TRBJ2-5, with unresolved D. Looked up from germline, CDR1 is SGHRS and CDR2 is YFSETQ. V was cut by 4 bases and J by 7 bases, with 11 bases left in between. The CDR3 extends over 12 amino acids. The CDR3 region has the DNA TGCGCCAGCAGCCCCGATCTAGTGACCCAGTACTTC. It encodes CASSPDLVTQYF.

The chain links TRBV10-3 to TRBJ1-6; D ambiguous. Trimming stripped 3 bases from V and 12 bases from J, with 6 bases between. The CDR3 consists of 11 residues. Per the germline V gene, CDR1 is ENHRY and CDR2 is SYGVKD. The CDR3: CAISDRGPLHF. DNA of the CDR3: TGTGCCATCAGTGATCGGGGACCCCTCCACTTT.

The CDR3: CASSSRGSESELFF. As DNA, the CDR3 is TGTGCCAGCAGTAGTAGGGGGTCGGAATCGGAGCTGTTTTTT. J is TRBJ2-2 and V is TRBV6-5, with D perhaps TRBD1 (6 bases). V was cut by 5 bases and J by 10 bases, with 17 bases left in between. Germline V lookup: CDR1 MNHEY, CDR2 SVGAGI. This CDR3 has 14 residues.

This clone is termed large. V usage is TRBV24-1 and J usage is TRBJ2-3, with 8 bases matching TRBD1. V shed 0 bases, J shed 7 bases, and the junction held 5 bases outside the gene matches. Germline V gives CDR1 KGHDR, CDR2 SFDVKD. The CDR3 extends over 15 amino acids. The CDR3: CATSDLAGGRHTQYF. The CDR3 DNA sequence: TGTGCCACCAGTGATTTGGCAGGGGGCCGACATACGCAGTATTTT.